Below are 18 T cell receptor beta chains sequenced from a single sample in a study of identical twins. TCRdb itself ran the 5' RACE reads through MiXCR, one entry per CDR3 protein. In the table there are about 240,000 distinct CDR3 sequences, roughly 13% of which are singletons. This sample was shared with a second study, whose subject was yellow fever vaccine responses in identical twins.

Sequencing input: memory (CD45RO+) T cells sorted from blood. These receptor sequences come from a woman aged 18-29 years in good health.

CDR3 DNA: TGTGCCAGCAGGCCTGCATCAGGGGTCACTGAAGCTTTCTTT. Its translation is CASRPASGVTEAFF. This sequence joins TRBV6-1 and TRBJ1-1, with a tentative D call TRBD1 (6 bases). The germline V and J ends were trimmed by 6 bases and 4 bases, with 15 bases remaining between them. The CDR3 extends over 14 amino acids. Germline CDR1 and CDR2: MNHNS and SASEGT.

The gene calls are TRBV9 and TRBJ2-1; D gene uncertain. The CDR3 contains 14 residues. Trimming pared 0 bases from V and 4 bases from J, leaving 8 bases between. CDR1 and CDR2 (germline): SGDLS, YYNGEE. The CDR3, as DNA: TGTGCCAGCAGCGTAGTAGTGCCGTACAATGAGCAGTTCTTC. This sequence encodes CASSVVVPYNEQFF.

The CDR3 loop is CATSRVRESEQFF. The CDR3 nucleotides read TGTGCCACCAGCAGAGTACGAGAAAGTGAGCAGTTCTTC. This chain joins TRBV15 and TRBJ2-1; D ambiguous. Germline assignment: CDR1 LNHNV and CDR2 YYDKDF (reference sequence). V was clipped by 1 base and J by 9 bases, with 10 bases between them. This CDR3 comprises 13 residues.

This clonotype was counted between two and nine times. This chain connects TRBV12-3 or TRBV12-4 to TRBJ2-2, with D perhaps TRBD2 (5 bases). The V and J ends lost 3 bases and 4 bases respectively, with 12 bases between them. The CDR3 is 15 amino acids. CDR3 sequence (DNA): TGTGCCAGCAGTTTGAGTTCCCGGGGCACCGGGGAGCTGTTTTTT. Amino acids: CASSLSSRGTGELFF.

This clonotype was counted between two and nine times. V and J are TRBV6-1 and TRBJ2-2; 7 bases line up with TRBD2. Germline lookup yields CDR1 MNHNS and CDR2 SASEGT. The junction had 0 bases not matched to a gene; V was cut back by 1 base and J by 4 bases. The CDR3 sequence is 14 residues long. Written as DNA, the CDR3 is TGTGCCAGCAGTGAAGGACTAGCCACCGGGGAGCTGTTTTTT. This codes for CASSEGLATGELFF.

This clonotype has ten or more counts. The V call is TRBV10-2, the J call TRBJ2-5; TRBD2 agrees at 10 bases. The junction had 4 bases not matched to a gene; V was cut back by 5 bases and J by 4 bases. The CDR3 has 14 residues. Looked up from germline, CDR1 is WSHSY and CDR2 is SAAADI. The CDR3 sequence is CASSKREGVETQYF. For the CDR3, the DNA is TGCGCCAGCAGTAAGCGGGAGGGGGTAGAGACCCAGTACTTC.

This clonotype was observed at least ten times. V gene TRBV20-1 combines with J gene TRBJ2-5; TRBD1 is a possible D gene (6 bases). Trimming took off 1 base at V and 2 bases at J, with 11 bases between the two ends. CDR1 and CDR2 (germline): DFQATT, SNEGSKA (reference sequence). The CDR3 has 14 amino acids. DNA of the CDR3: TGCAGTGCTAGAGGAGGGGGTGGGCAAGAGACCCAGTACTTC. Translated: CSARGGGGQETQYF.

This clonotype has only a few counts. The chain has TRBV5-1 and TRBJ1-6; D is possibly TRBD1 (5 bases). The CDR3 is 15 residues long. CDR1 SGHRS and CDR2 YFSETQ come from the germline V gene. V dropped 4 bases and J dropped 7 bases, with 15 bases sitting between them. The CDR3 spells CASSTGQPTNSPLHF. CDR3 sequence (DNA): TGCGCCAGCAGCACCGGACAACCCACGAATTCACCCCTCCACTTT. Together with reference TRBV5-1 and TRBJ1-6, the CDR3 gives the full variable domain: KAGVTQTPRYLIKTRGQQVTLSCSPISGHRSVSWYQQTPGQGLQFLFEYFSETQRNKGNFPGRFSGRQFSNSRSEMNVSTLELGDSALYLCASSTGQPTNSPLHFGNGTRLTVT.

The chain couples TRBV28 to TRBJ2-3, with 9 bases lining up with TRBD1. Per the germline V gene, CDR1 is MDHEN and CDR2 is SYDVKM. V shed 2 bases and J 2 bases; nucleotides not matched to a gene: 2. CDR3 length: 15 amino acids. The CDR3: CASSLDRGITDTQYF. The CDR3 region has the DNA TGTGCCAGCAGTTTAGACAGGGGGATCACAGATACGCAGTATTTT.

This clonotype occurred many times. V gene TRBV28 combines with J gene TRBJ1-4, with 8 bases fitting TRBD1. The ends lost 8 bases at V and 0 bases at J; junction bases unmatched: 8. Germline CDR1 reads MDHEN; CDR2 reads SYDVKM. The CDR3 is 16 amino acids. The DNA of the CDR3 is TGTGCCAGCGGAGGACAGGGAAGGTCAACTAATGAAAAACTGTTTTTT. Its translation: CASGGQGRSTNEKLFF. The full variable domain, rest sourced from reference TRBV28 and TRBJ1-4, is DVKVTQSSRYLVKRTGEKVFLECVQDMDHENMFWYRQDPGLGLRLIYFSYDVKMKEKGDIPEGYSVSREKKERFSLILESASTNQTSMYLCASGGQGRSTNEKLFFGSGTQLSVL.

This clonotype was picked up a small number of times. This chain connects TRBV28 to TRBJ2-7; tentatively, D is TRBD2 (6 bases). Germline V gives CDR1 MDHEN, CDR2 SYDVKM. The V end lost 3 bases, the J end lost 2 bases, and 17 bases lay between the germline ends. The CDR3 loop spans 16 amino acids. This CDR3 is CASSLSSGGVAYEQYF. The CDR3 bases are TGTGCCAGCAGTTTGAGTTCTGGCGGGGTAGCCTACGAGCAGTACTTC.

The genes are TRBV4-2 and TRBJ2-3; D unclear. The CDR3 is made up of 17 amino acids. V shed 0 bases and J shed 0 bases, with 13 bases lying between them. Germline CDR1 is LGHNA and CDR2 is YNFKEQ. This chain's CDR3 is CASSQDTPSRSTDTQYF. The CDR3 coding sequence is TGTGCCAGCAGCCAAGATACCCCCTCCCGGAGCACAGATACGCAGTATTTT.

The rearrangement joins TRBV27 to TRBJ2-2, with a tentative D call TRBD1 (7 bases). The V end was cut by 8 bases, the J end by 6 bases, with 16 bases between. There are 14 residues in the CDR3. The V gene's germline CDR1 is MNHEY and CDR2 SMNVEV (reference sequence). The CDR3 sequence: CASRGTVISGELFF. CDR3 bases: TGTGCCAGCCGGGGGACAGTCATCTCCGGGGAGCTGTTTTTT.

The chain joins TRBV11-2 to TRBJ2-7; D possibly corresponds to TRBD1 (6 bases). CDR1 and CDR2 (germline): SGHAT, FQNNGV. The CDR3 loop spans 13 amino acids. The V end was cut by 5 bases, the J end by 7 bases, with 15 bases between. CDR3 loop: CASSQWDIGEQYF. DNA of the CDR3: TGTGCCAGCAGCCAATGGGACATAGGAGAGCAGTACTTC.

This clonotype was counted many times. The chain uses TRBV12-3 or TRBV12-4 and TRBJ1-4; D gene uncertain. This CDR3 is built from 13 residues. Trimming cost V 6 bases and J 11 bases, with 16 bases left between them. For the CDR3, the DNA is TGTGCCAGCAGAGCCGCCCCAACTCGGAAACTGTTTTTT. This codes for CASRAAPTRKLFF.

In this sample, this clonotype turned up a few times. The CDR3 DNA sequence: TGCGCCAGCAGTCAATCCGGGCCGGTTGGAGGGAGAGAGACCCAGTACTTC. Translating gives CASSQSGPVGGRETQYF. The chain employs TRBV23-1 and TRBJ2-5, with D possibly TRBD2 on 6 matching bases. TRBV23-1 is identified as an open reading frame with a role that is uncertain. The CDR3 runs 17 residues. With 0 bases removed from V and 4 bases from J, the gap between germline ends came to 18 bases.

This clonotype showed up many times. One junction end disagrees with the germline gene, perhaps due to a read error. The chain has TRBV7-7 and TRBJ2-7, with a possible D match to TRBD1 (6 bases). The CDR3 has 13 residues. Per the germline V gene, CDR1 is SSHAT and CDR2 is FNYEAQ (reference sequence). The CDR3 spells CASSPGAGYEQYF. The CDR3 DNA reads TGTGCTAGCAGCCCAGGGGCTGGTTACGAGCAGTACTTC.

Ten or more counts support this clonotype. The DNA for the CDR3 is TGTGCCATCAGGCGCCAGGGGGATCAGCCCCAGCATTTT. Protein product: CAIRRQGDQPQHF. This chain joins TRBV10-3 and TRBJ1-5; 7 bases match TRBD1. The CDR3 has 13 amino acids. The V and J ends lost 6 bases and 5 bases, in that order; junction bases with no gene match: 4. Germline V gene data show CDR1 as ENHRY and CDR2 as SYGVKD.